The count of the clone carrying this T cell receptor beta chain is one. In the study's own analysis: How many nucleated cells were present was estimated from reference gene primer amplification. The protocol was immunoSEQ multiplex PCR, while the TCRdb copy is restricted to in-frame clones and leaves out a portion. That table furnishes V, J and clone size, whereas the DNA furnished D and trimming. The sample shows approximately 40,000 clones, 87% of them seen only once. The data belong to a study of blood T cell repertoires in COVID-19. In the study overall: Sources were T cells, B-cell-depleted T cells, or PBMCs; the material itself was cDNA or gDNA.

In germline, CDR1 is LNHDA, CDR2 SQIVND (reference sequence). This CDR3 region has 15 residues. Germline trimming cut 8 bases from V and 4 bases from J; bases unmatched to any gene: 9. The material sequenced was peripheral blood. The TCR comes from a man aged 55 to 70 with COVID-19, enrolled during active disease. The V and J genes are TRBV19 and TRBJ2-3; 10 positions match TRBD2. The CDR3 is CASSLAGDPADTQYF. In DNA, the CDR3 is TGTGCCAGTTCTCTAGCGGGAGACCCCGCAGATACGCAGTATTTT.